The 27 T cell receptor beta chains reported below all come from one sample, sequenced in a study of blood T cell repertoires in COVID-19. The repertoire was sequenced with immunoSEQ multiplex PCR; TCRdb's copy has only in-frame clones and lacks some. The sample yields approximately 69,000 clones, roughly 80% seen once. The specimen was peripheral blood. The origin of the receptors is a man aged 50-59 years with COVID-19, enrolled during active disease.

V usage is TRBV19 and J usage is TRBJ2-6; D not certain. The germline V gene has CDR1 LNHDA and CDR2 SQIVND (reference sequence). Trimming stripped 5 bases from V and 4 bases from J, with 12 bases between. This CDR3 is 15 amino acids long. Written as DNA, the CDR3 is TGTGCCAGTAGTGACACAAAAACCGGGGCCAACGTCCTGACTTTC. Protein product: CASSDTKTGANVLTF.

This clone has only a few counts. The V call is TRBV7-6, the J call TRBJ1-3, with a possible D match to TRBD1 (6 bases). V was cut by 2 bases and J by 1 base, with 18 bases left in between. Germline assignment: CDR1 SGHVS and CDR2 FNYEAQ. This CDR3 contains 18 residues. CDR3 residues: CASSLTFRAGASGNTIYF. Written as DNA, the CDR3 is TGTGCCAGCAGCTTAACCTTCAGGGCAGGGGCTTCTGGAAACACCATATATTTT.

V gene TRBV13 combines with J gene TRBJ2-1; D may be TRBD1 (5 bases). Trimming shortened V by 5 bases and J by 4 bases, and 15 bases separated the two germline ends. The germline V gene encodes CDR1 PRHDT and CDR2 FYEKMQ (reference sequence). The CDR3 consists of 15 residues. The CDR3 loop is CASSLRQTVYNEQFF. In DNA form, the CDR3 reads TGTGCCAGCAGCCTCCGACAGACGGTATACAATGAGCAGTTCTTC.

The chain joins TRBV10-2 to TRBJ1-5; D call uncertain. V lost 2 bases and J 3 bases, leaving 8 bases between the germline ends. Germline CDR1 is WSHSY and CDR2 is SAAADI. The CDR3 loop spans 14 amino acids. The chain's CDR3 is CASSEGQYNQPQHF. The CDR3 DNA follows: TGCGCCAGCAGTGAGGGGCAGTACAATCAGCCCCAGCATTTT.

The chain combines TRBV18 with TRBJ2-1; 8 bases map to TRBD1. CDR3 length: 15 residues. V gave up 2 bases and J gave up 4 bases; unmatched junction bases: 4. Germline V lookup: CDR1 KGHSH, CDR2 LQKENI. The CDR3 loop reads CASSPWGQAYNEQFF. In DNA, the CDR3 is TGTGCCAGCTCACCATGGGGACAGGCTTACAATGAGCAGTTCTTC.

V and J are TRBV6-1 and TRBJ2-5, with TRBD1 matching over 10 bases. The CDR3 is made up of 16 amino acids. Germline trimming cut 0 bases from V and 5 bases from J; bases unmatched to any gene: 6. CDR1 is MNHNS and CDR2 is SASEGT in the germline V gene. The CDR3 nucleotides are TGTGCCAGCAGTGAAGCTGTAGGGACAGGGGCCGAGACCCAGTACTTC. Translated: CASSEAVGTGAETQYF.

This clone is a singleton in its sample. This chain joins TRBV30 and TRBJ1-4; a possible D gene is TRBD1 (6 bases). The CDR3 covers 13 residues. CDR1 is GTSNPN and CDR2 is SVGIG in the germline V gene (reference sequence). Trimming removed 5 bases from V and 6 bases from J, with 13 bases in between. The CDR3 DNA is TGTGCCTGGGGGGGAGGGGGTTATGAAAAACTGTTTTTT. It is translated as CAWGGGGYEKLFF.

The chain is built from TRBV19 and TRBJ2-1; 15 positions match TRBD2. This CDR3 has 16 residues. The germline gives CDR1 LNHDA, CDR2 SQIVND (reference sequence). The junction had 12 bases not matched to a gene; V was cut back by 8 bases and J by 10 bases. CDR3 in amino acids: CASRAGLAGGGYEQFF. The CDR3 nucleotides read TGTGCCAGTCGTGCCGGACTAGCGGGGGGGGGCTACGAGCAGTTCTTC. Combining the CDR3 with reference TRBV19 and TRBJ2-1 gives the whole variable domain DGGITQSPKYLFRKEGQNVTLSCEQNLNHDAMYWYRQDPGQGLRLIYYSQIVNDFQKGDIAEGYSVSREKKESFPLTVTSAQKNPTAFYLCASRAGLAGGGYEQFFGPGTRLTVL.

The chain has TRBV19 and TRBJ2-3; no reliable D call. V shed 5 bases and J shed 4 bases, with 19 bases lying between them. This CDR3 has 16 residues. Germline V lookup: CDR1 LNHDA, CDR2 SQIVND (reference sequence). The CDR3 is CASSPPRRGFADTQYF. CDR3 bases: TGTGCCAGTAGTCCCCCGAGGCGTGGGTTCGCAGATACGCAGTATTTT.

On this clone itself: One end of the junction varies from germline; a read error may be responsible. The gene calls are TRBV6-1 and TRBJ1-2; possible D gene TRBD1, 6 bases. Germline-derived CDR1 and CDR2 are MNHNS and SASEGT. The CDR3 consists of 16 residues. The CDR3 DNA reads as TGTGCCAGCAGCGAAGGGGGGGGCTTAACGCTTCTTGGCTACACCTTC. Encoded protein: CASSEGGGLTLLGYTF.

V is TRBV2 and J is TRBJ2-7; D is possibly TRBD1 (5 bases). The CDR3 is made up of 10 amino acids. Per germline, CDR1 SNHLY and CDR2 FYNNEI. Trimming cost V 7 bases and J 6 bases, with 7 bases left between them. The CDR3 region has the DNA TGTGCCAGCAAAACAGGCGAGCAGTACTTC. Translated, it gives CASKTGEQYF. Based on the CDR3 plus reference TRBV2 and TRBJ2-7, the full variable domain is EPEVTQTPSHQVTQMGQEVILRCVPISNHLYFYWYRQILGQKVEFLVSFYNNEISEKSEIFDDQFSVERPDGSNFTLKIRSTKLEDSAMYFCASKTGEQYFGPGTRLTVT.

The V gene is TRBV3-1 (or the pseudogene TRBV3-2), the J gene TRBJ1-1; 7 bases are a match to TRBD1. This CDR3 has 13 amino acids. V lost 4 bases and J lost 4; bases outside the gene matches: 3. The germline CDR1 and CDR2 sequences are LGHDT and YNNKEL (reference sequence). The CDR3 reads CASSRHRGTEAFF. For the CDR3, the DNA is TGTGCCAGCAGCCGGCACAGGGGCACTGAAGCTTTCTTT.

The gene calls are TRBV6-5 and TRBJ1-1; D unresolved. The CDR3 covers 14 residues. V was trimmed by 5 bases and J by 3 bases, leaving 13 bases between them. Germline lookup yields CDR1 MNHEY and CDR2 SVGAGI. The CDR3 DNA sequence: TGTGCCAGCAGTCCGTCGGGTTTGGACACTGAAGCTTTCTTT. Protein product: CASSPSGLDTEAFF.

The chain links TRBV7-8 to TRBJ2-3; 7 positions agree with TRBD1. The CDR3 length is 14 residues. V shed 1 base and J 6 bases; nucleotides not matched to a gene: 4. Germline CDR1 and CDR2: SGHVS and FQNEAQ. CDR3 amino acids: CASSLEGAGDTQYF. The CDR3 nucleotides read TGTGCCAGCAGCTTAGAGGGGGCAGGTGATACGCAGTATTTT.

The chain combines TRBV4-2 with TRBJ2-1; D possibly uses TRBD1 or TRBD2 (7 bases each). The CDR3 has 17 amino acids. The V end was cut by 4 bases, the J end by 7 bases, with 23 bases between. CDR1 and CDR2 from the germline V gene are LGHNA and YNFKEQ. The CDR3 region is CASSPEGAGEGSNEQFF. Written as DNA, the CDR3 is TGTGCCAGCAGCCCAGAGGGGGCGGGGGAGGGGTCGAATGAGCAGTTCTTC.

This chain links TRBV4-3 with TRBJ1-1; D gene unclear. Germline lookup yields CDR1 LGHNA and CDR2 YSLEER. The V and J ends lost 0 bases and 1 base respectively, with 6 bases between them. The CDR3 is 14 amino acids. The CDR3 sequence: CASSQEFRNTEAFF. The CDR3, as DNA: TGCGCCAGCAGCCAAGAGTTCAGGAACACTGAAGCTTTCTTT.

The gene calls are TRBV5-6 and TRBJ2-5; 9 nucleotides align to TRBD2. With V trimmed by 4 bases and J by 5 bases, 9 bases remained unmatched. CDR1 and CDR2 (germline): SGHDT, YYEEEE. The CDR3 has 15 amino acids. The CDR3 here is CASSTRGLARETQYF. CDR3 DNA sequence: TGTGCCAGCAGCACCCGGGGACTAGCCCGGGAGACCCAGTACTTC.

The sample holds one count of this clone. This rearrangement joins TRBV5-1 to TRBJ2-5; D ambiguous. V dropped 4 bases and J dropped 7 bases, with 14 bases sitting between them. Germline V gene data show CDR1 as SGHRS and CDR2 as YFSETQ. The CDR3 is made up of 13 amino acids. The CDR3 DNA reads as TGCGCCAGCAGCCTAGACCAGAAAGGGACCCAGTACTTC. Translated, it gives CASSLDQKGTQYF. Combining the CDR3 with reference TRBV5-1 and TRBJ2-5 gives the whole variable domain KAGVTQTPRYLIKTRGQQVTLSCSPISGHRSVSWYQQTPGQGLQFLFEYFSETQRNKGNFPGRFSGRQFSNSRSEMNVSTLELGDSALYLCASSLDQKGTQYFGPGTRLLVL.

CDR3 sequence reads: CASSQGGGSTYEQYF. The CDR3, as DNA: TGCGCCAGCAGCCAGGGCGGGGGGTCGACCTACGAGCAGTACTTC. The chain has TRBV4-1 and TRBJ2-7; 8 positions agree with TRBD2. This CDR3 has 15 residues. Germline CDR1 MGHRA, CDR2 YSYEKL. Trimming at V came to 3 bases and at J to 2 bases, leaving 6 bases not matched to a gene.

The chain combines TRBV19 with TRBJ2-5; 7 bases align to TRBD1. This CDR3 has 14 amino acids. Germline trimming cut 9 bases from V and 1 base from J; bases unmatched to any gene: 8. In germline, CDR1 is LNHDA, CDR2 SQIVND (reference sequence). The CDR3 reads CASSPWTGQETQYF. The CDR3 nucleotides are TGTGCCAGCTCGCCTTGGACAGGCCAAGAGACCCAGTACTTC.

The gene calls are TRBV29-1 and TRBJ2-3, with D perhaps TRBD1 (6 bases). The CDR3 covers 12 residues. The V end lost 7 bases, the J end lost 0 bases, and 8 bases lay between the germline ends. In germline, CDR1 is SQVTM, CDR2 ANQGSEA. CDR3 protein: CSGGQSTDTQYF. The CDR3 DNA follows: TGCAGCGGGGGGCAGAGCACAGATACGCAGTATTTT.

The chain recombines TRBV28 with TRBJ1-1; perhaps TRBD1 as D (6 bases). CDR1 is MDHEN, CDR2 SYDVKM, per germline. Trimming removed 2 bases from V and 2 bases from J, with 12 bases in between. The CDR3 consists of 15 residues. The CDR3 DNA is TGTGCCAGCAGTTTACTGGGGGCAGGAAACACTGAAGCTTTCTTT. As protein: CASSLLGAGNTEAFF.

This rearrangement joins TRBV6-5 to TRBJ2-1; the D gene is possibly TRBD2 (5 bases). The CDR3 covers 13 residues. Germline V lookup: CDR1 MNHEY, CDR2 SVGAGI. Trimming removed 8 bases from V and 7 bases from J, with 15 bases in between. CDR3 protein: CASYAGPGNEQFF. Here the CDR3 DNA reads TGTGCCAGCTACGCAGGACCGGGGAATGAGCAGTTCTTC.

The J gene is TRBJ1-2, the V gene TRBV18; D is perhaps TRBD1 (5 bases). Germline CDR1 KGHSH, CDR2 LQKENI. Trimming removed 0 bases at V and 8 bases at J, with 13 bases between. The CDR3 is made up of 14 amino acids. The CDR3 here is CASSPPGGAKGYTF. The CDR3 DNA reads TGTGCCAGCTCACCACCGGGGGGAGCGAAGGGCTACACCTTC.

This chain joins TRBV6-1 and TRBJ2-1, with TRBD2 as a possible D gene (6 bases). The V end was cut by 4 bases, the J end by 5 bases, with 18 bases between. The CDR3 consists of 16 residues. Germline lookup yields CDR1 MNHNS and CDR2 SASEGT. CDR3 sequence (DNA): TGTGCCAGCAGTGGAATAGCCAGCGGGCGCAACAATGAGCAGTTCTTC. Its protein is CASSGIASGRNNEQFF.

V is TRBV19 and J is TRBJ1-2; the D gene is possibly TRBD1 (6 bases). Trimming left V 6 bases short and J 3 bases short, with 17 bases between. From germline, CDR1 is LNHDA and CDR2 SQIVND (reference sequence). The CDR3 contains 15 residues. CDR3 region: CASSHRVASDYGYTF. The CDR3 DNA is TGTGCCAGTAGCCACAGGGTGGCGTCGGACTATGGCTACACCTTC.

The rearrangement joins TRBV12-3 or TRBV12-4 to TRBJ2-1, with D uncertain. The CDR3 has 11 residues. V lost 8 bases and J 5 bases, leaving 7 bases between the germline ends. The DNA of the CDR3 is TGTGCCAGCGCACTCGACAATGAGCAGTTCTTC. As protein: CASALDNEQFF.